One and the same sample provided the 21 T cell receptor beta chains below, sequenced in a study of shared clonotypes between healthy human individuals. The assay was immunoSEQ multiplex PCR, and TCRdb's table has in-frame clones only and misses some. The table has fewer than 1.6 million clones, about 98.5% seen once. The sequenced sample was naive CD4+ T cells sorted from blood. Subset denoted: CD45RA+ positively selected. All receptors come from a man aged 30 to 45 in good health.

The rearrangement joins TRBV28 to TRBJ2-7; 12 bases map to TRBD2. The V gene end was trimmed by 3 bases and the J gene end by 3 bases; junction bases not matched to a gene: 6. CDR1 is MDHEN and CDR2 is SYDVKM in the germline V gene. The CDR3 sequence is 16 residues long. As DNA, the CDR3 is TGTGCCAGCAGTTTCCCTAGCGGGAGGGCACTCTACGAGCAGTACTTC. Its translation is CASSFPSGRALYEQYF.

The chain is built from TRBV28 and TRBJ2-7; the match to TRBD1 covers 12 bases. With 7 bases clipped from V and 9 bases from J, the junction kept 13 bases outside the gene matches. CDR1 and CDR2 from the germline V gene are MDHEN and SYDVKM. CDR3 length equals 15 residues. CDR3 region: CASNPSPGQGATQYF. In DNA form, the CDR3 reads TGTGCCAGCAATCCTTCGCCGGGACAGGGGGCAACGCAGTACTTC.

The CDR3 protein is CASSRVGQGTEAFF. The DNA of the CDR3 is TGCGCCAGCAGCCGTGTCGGACAGGGAACTGAAGCTTTCTTT. The chain links TRBV5-1 to TRBJ1-1, with 8 bases lining up with TRBD1. The CDR3 runs to 14 residues. V shed 4 bases, J shed 5 bases, and the junction held 7 bases outside the gene matches. The germline gives CDR1 SGHRS, CDR2 YFSETQ.

The rearrangement uses TRBV9 and TRBJ1-2; D is uncertain. CDR1 SGDLS and CDR2 YYNGEE come from the germline V gene. Trimming shortened V by 4 bases and J by 2 bases, and 15 bases separated the two germline ends. This CDR3 comprises 15 residues. The CDR3 here is CASSPEGRNNYGYTF. The CDR3 DNA follows: TGTGCCAGCAGCCCTGAGGGAAGGAACAACTATGGCTACACCTTC.

In regard to this clone: At one boundary the junction diverges from the germline segment, which might be a read error. V and J are TRBV7-2 and TRBJ1-1; weak D call: TRBD1 (6 bases). From germline, CDR1 is SGHTA and CDR2 FQGNSA. The length of the CDR3 is 13 residues. As DNA, the CDR3 is TGCGCCAGCAGCCGGAGCGGGGGCGCAGAAGCTTTCTTT. This encodes CASSRSGGAEAFF.

J is TRBJ1-1 and V is TRBV4-1; TRBD1 agrees at 10 bases. The CDR3 sequence is 16 residues long. The germline V gene has CDR1 MGHRA and CDR2 YSYEKL. V was clipped by 3 bases and J by 5 bases; unmatched bases: 9. CDR3 sequence (DNA): TGCGCCAGCAGCCAGGGGGACAGGGGACAAAGGACTGAAGCTTTCTTT. Protein: CASSQGDRGQRTEAFF.

This chain connects TRBV7-9 to TRBJ2-2; 7 bases match TRBD2. V lost 7 bases to trimming and J lost 6 bases; unmatched junction nucleotides: 11. The CDR3 has 15 residues. The germline V gene encodes CDR1 SEHNR and CDR2 FQNEAQ (reference sequence). CDR3 nucleotide sequence: TGTGCCAGCACCTTCGGGGCGGGAGATGCCGGGGAGCTGTTTTTT. Amino acid sequence: CASTFGAGDAGELFF.

The V gene is TRBV5-1, the J gene TRBJ2-7; D remains ambiguous. The germline gives CDR1 SGHRS, CDR2 YFSETQ. CDR3 length equals 13 residues. Trimming shortened V by 2 bases and J by 1 base, and 7 bases separated the two germline ends. This CDR3 is CASSFDGSYEQYF. The CDR3 DNA is TGCGCCAGCAGCTTCGACGGATCCTACGAGCAGTACTTC.

The V call is TRBV7-2, the J call TRBJ1-2; 8 bases are a match to TRBD1. CDR1 SGHTA and CDR2 FQGNSA come from the germline V gene. V trimming: 4 bases; J trimming: 5 bases; junction bases outside the gene matches: 9. The CDR3 is 15 amino acids. The DNA for the CDR3 is TGTGCCAGCAGCTCACCGGACAGGGCGGATTATGGCTACACCTTC. It specifies CASSSPDRADYGYTF. Full variable domain (missing parts from reference TRBV7-2 and TRBJ1-2): GAGVSQSPSNKVTEKGKDVELRCDPISGHTALYWYRQSLGQGLEFLIYFQGNSAPDKSGLPSDRFSAERTGGSVSTLTIQRTQQEDSAVYLCASSSPDRADYGYTFGSGTRLTVV.

The chain carries TRBV11-2 and TRBJ2-7, with 7 bases matching TRBD1. Unmatched junction bases numbered 6, after V lost 0 bases and J lost 4 bases. The CDR3 is 15 amino acids. CDR1 is SGHAT and CDR2 is FQNNGV in the germline V gene. This chain's CDR3 is CASSLDFGTAYEQYF. The CDR3 DNA follows: TGTGCCAGCAGCTTAGATTTCGGGACAGCATACGAGCAGTACTTC.

The V and J genes are TRBV28 and TRBJ1-5; D is unresolved. The CDR3 consists of 14 residues. Germline values: CDR1 MDHEN, CDR2 SYDVKM. Trimming left V 3 bases short and J 4 bases short, with 10 bases between. The CDR3 nucleotides are TGTGCCAGCAGTTTTGCGGGGATTAATCAGCCCCAGCATTTT. Amino acids: CASSFAGINQPQHF.

V is TRBV19 and J is TRBJ1-2; D is undetermined. V was shortened by 10 bases and J by 8 bases, with 29 bases between the two germline ends. The CDR3 length is 16 residues. Germline loops: CDR1 LNHDA, CDR2 SQIVND (reference sequence). CDR3 sequence: CATHWGGLSASNGYTF. CDR3 in DNA: TGTGCCACCCATTGGGGAGGGCTGTCGGCATCAAACGGCTACACCTTC.

V and J are TRBV2 and TRBJ1-5, with D possibly matching TRBD1 (6 bases). With 7 bases removed from V and 5 bases from J, the gap between germline ends came to 12 bases. Germline V lookup: CDR1 SNHLY, CDR2 FYNNEI. The length of the CDR3 is 13 residues. The CDR3 protein is CASKGRGDQPQHF. The CDR3 region has the DNA TGTGCCAGCAAGGGCAGGGGAGATCAGCCCCAGCATTTT. The full variable domain, completed using reference TRBV2 and TRBJ1-5, is EPEVTQTPSHQVTQMGQEVILRCVPISNHLYFYWYRQILGQKVEFLVSFYNNEISEKSEIFDDQFSVERPDGSNFTLKIRSTKLEDSAMYFCASKGRGDQPQHFGDGTRLSIL.

V usage is TRBV7-2 and J usage is TRBJ2-7; D is perhaps TRBD2 (5 bases). The CDR3 has 16 amino acids. Germline V lookup: CDR1 SGHTA, CDR2 FQGNSA. Trimming left V 3 bases short and J 6 bases short, with 21 bases between. The CDR3, as DNA: TGTGCCAGCAGCTTGGCGACCCGGCGGGTTCAGGCCGAGCAGTACTTC. Its translation: CASSLATRRVQAEQYF.

The chain couples TRBV19 to TRBJ2-7; D not resolved. Trimming removed 10 bases at V and 3 bases at J, with 13 bases between. The CDR3 loop spans 12 amino acids. CDR1 is LNHDA, CDR2 SQIVND, per germline (reference sequence). CDR3 sequence: CATSFGVYEQYF. The CDR3 bases are TGTGCCACCTCTTTTGGGGTCTACGAGCAGTACTTC. The whole variable domain, filled in from reference TRBV19 and TRBJ2-7, reads DGGITQSPKYLFRKEGQNVTLSCEQNLNHDAMYWYRQDPGQGLRLIYYSQIVNDFQKGDIAEGYSVSREKKESFPLTVTSAQKNPTAFYLCATSFGVYEQYFGPGTRLTVT.

In its sample, this clone was seen once. The chain joins TRBV30 to TRBJ2-1; 7 nucleotides align to TRBD2. The CDR3 runs 14 residues. CDR1 is GTSNPN, CDR2 SVGIG, per germline (reference sequence). The ends lost 4 bases at V and 2 bases at J; junction bases unmatched: 5. The CDR3 DNA reads TGTGCCTGGACTCCGGGAGGAACCTACAATGAGCAGTTCTTC. Translation gives CAWTPGGTYNEQFF.

This sequence joins TRBV18 and TRBJ2-3; 12 bases match TRBD2. V dropped 6 bases and J dropped 2; count of bases not matched to a gene: 6. Germline CDR1 KGHSH, CDR2 LQKENI. The CDR3 extends over 16 amino acids. CDR3 bases: TGTGCCAGCTCGCCCACTAGCGGGGGGACCACAGATACGCAGTATTTT. Amino acid sequence: CASSPTSGGTTDTQYF.

The chain is built from TRBV28 and TRBJ2-2; TRBD2 aligns across 14 bases. The CDR3 is 19 residues long. V was pared by 2 bases and J by 6 bases, with 11 bases of the junction left unmatched. Looked up from germline, CDR1 is MDHEN and CDR2 is SYDVKM. The CDR3 bases are TGTGCCAGCAGTTTACTCAGTTTCCGACTAGCGGGAGGGTCCGGGGAGCTGTTTTTT. As protein: CASSLLSFRLAGGSGELFF.

This sequence joins TRBV7-9 and TRBJ2-1, with D maybe TRBD1 (6 bases). The ends were cut back, 5 bases at V and 5 bases at J, with 19 bases in the middle. CDR3 length equals 16 residues. The V gene's germline CDR1 is SEHNR and CDR2 FQNEAQ (reference sequence). This CDR3 reads CASSRSQGSGNNEQFF. CDR3 bases: TGTGCCAGCAGCCGTTCACAGGGATCGGGAAACAATGAGCAGTTCTTC.

V is TRBV28 and J is TRBJ1-3; no clear D. The CDR3 extends over 14 amino acids. Germline V gives CDR1 MDHEN, CDR2 SYDVKM. Trimming stripped 6 bases from V and 0 bases from J, with 9 bases between. The CDR3 is CASSSPVSGNTIYF. CDR3 nucleotides: TGTGCCAGCAGCTCCCCGGTCTCTGGAAACACCATATATTTT.

This sequence joins TRBV5-1 and TRBJ2-2; D gene uncertain. Trimming removed 1 base at V and 4 bases at J, with 8 bases between. This CDR3 region has 14 residues. Germline V lookup: CDR1 SGHRS, CDR2 YFSETQ. The CDR3 nucleotides read TGCGCCAGCAGCTTGAGCGATCCCACCGGGGAGCTGTTTTTT. This codes for CASSLSDPTGELFF. Together with reference TRBV5-1 and TRBJ2-2, the CDR3 gives the full variable domain: KAGVTQTPRYLIKTRGQQVTLSCSPISGHRSVSWYQQTPGQGLQFLFEYFSETQRNKGNFPGRFSGRQFSNSRSEMNVSTLELGDSALYLCASSLSDPTGELFFGEGSRLTVL.